This T cell receptor beta chain was recovered during a study of cytomegalovirus exposure and HLA in healthy donors. Whole-study results and caveats: The majority of CMV-associated TCR beta chains were reported as apparently HLA-restricted in a later analysis. Immune exposure data for these donors was limited to CMV serostatus.

The PCR made use of 60 Vbeta and 13 Jbeta primers. Data came from immunoSEQ multiplex PCR; TCRdb stores just in-frame clones and leaves some out. The sample holds approximately 110,000 clones, over 65% seen once. Turning to this clone: Antigen unknown.

The CDR3 is 14 amino acids. Trimming removed 6 bases from V and 7 bases from J; junction bases left unmatched: 9. The V gene's germline CDR1 is SQVTM and CDR2 ANQGSEA. Donors likely had unrecorded immune exposures despite being nominally healthy when sampled. V and J are TRBV29-1 and TRBJ2-3; 11 nucleotides match TRBD1. Sequenced material: PBMCs. The clonotype was recovered from a female donor in good health and CMV-seropositive. CDR3 nucleotides: TGCAGCGTCTCGGACGGACAGGGGGCTTATACGCAGTATTTT. Translation gives CSVSDGQGAYTQYF.